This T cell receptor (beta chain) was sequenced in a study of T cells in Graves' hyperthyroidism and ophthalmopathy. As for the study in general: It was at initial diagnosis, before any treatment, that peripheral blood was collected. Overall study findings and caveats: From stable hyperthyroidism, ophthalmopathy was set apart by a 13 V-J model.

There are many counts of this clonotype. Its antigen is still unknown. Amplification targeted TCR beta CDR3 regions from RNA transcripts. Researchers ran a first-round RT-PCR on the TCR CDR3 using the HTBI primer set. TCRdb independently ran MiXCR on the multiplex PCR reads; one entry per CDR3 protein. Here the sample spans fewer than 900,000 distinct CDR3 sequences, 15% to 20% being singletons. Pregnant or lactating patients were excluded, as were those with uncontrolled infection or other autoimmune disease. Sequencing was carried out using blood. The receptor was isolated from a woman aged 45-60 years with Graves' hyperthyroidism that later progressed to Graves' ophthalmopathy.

CDR3 amino acids: CASSPGSFLNSPLHF. The CDR3 DNA sequence: TGTGCCAGCAGCCCGGGATCGTTCCTTAATTCACCCCTCCACTTT. The chain employs TRBV12-3 or TRBV12-4 and TRBJ1-6; D not resolved. The CDR3 length is 15 residues. With 6 bases removed from V and 6 bases from J, the gap between germline ends came to 15 bases.